The 29 T cell receptor beta chains below come from one sample, sequenced in a study of blood T cell repertoires in COVID-19. Here immunoSEQ multiplex PCR was the method, and the copy in TCRdb shows in-frame clones only, minus some. This repertoire shows roughly 150,000 clones, about 80% found once; its top ten account for around 8.6%. What was sequenced was peripheral blood. Receptors originate from a human donor in a cohort sampled during active COVID-19.

The V and J genes are TRBV27 and TRBJ1-1, with TRBD1 identical over 9 bases. The CDR3 totals 14 residues. The germline V gene encodes CDR1 MNHEY and CDR2 SMNVEV (reference sequence). Trimming cost V 4 bases and J 5 bases; bases outside gene matches: 5. The CDR3 DNA follows: TGTGCCAGCAGTTGGGACAGGGTGGGAACTGAAGCTTTCTTT. Protein: CASSWDRVGTEAFF.

The chain joins TRBV19 to TRBJ1-5, with a weak D call TRBD1 (5 bases). The CDR3 extends over 14 amino acids. Per germline, CDR1 LNHDA and CDR2 SQIVND (reference sequence). Trimming took 8 bases from V and 3 from J, leaving 14 bases between them. The DNA of the CDR3 is TGTGCCAGTTCCCCCGACAGCCTCAATCAGCCCCAGCATTTT. Translation: CASSPDSLNQPQHF.

The sample holds many counts of this clone. This chain connects TRBV6-4 to TRBJ1-1, with 7 bases aligning to TRBD1. CDR3 length equals 15 residues. With 7 bases clipped from V and 1 base from J, the junction kept 9 bases outside the gene matches. Germline-derived CDR1 and CDR2 are MRHNA and SNTAGT. CDR3 in amino acids: CASTATGDGNTEAFF. The CDR3 nucleotides are TGTGCCAGCACAGCCACAGGGGACGGGAACACTGAAGCTTTCTTT.

This rearrangement joins TRBV5-1 to TRBJ2-7, with 12 bases that match TRBD2. Germline CDR1 SGHRS, CDR2 YFSETQ. The junction had 6 bases not matched to a gene; V was cut back by 4 bases and J by 4 bases. The CDR3 spans 15 residues. The CDR3 loop reads CASSGRTSGIYEQYF. The CDR3 DNA reads TGCGCCAGCAGCGGGCGGACTAGCGGGATATACGAGCAGTACTTC.

This clone has more than one count but fewer than ten. The CDR3 DNA reads TGTGCCAGCGCGACAGGGTTAAGTTCACCCCTCCACTTT. It encodes CASATGLSSPLHF. This chain uses TRBV14 with TRBJ1-6, with 7 bases aligning to TRBD1. The CDR3 spans 13 residues. Per the germline V gene, CDR1 is SGHDN and CDR2 is FVKESK. The V and J ends lost 8 bases and 9 bases, in that order; junction bases with no gene match: 7.

CDR3 bases: TGTGCCAGCAGCGTAGCCGGTGGAGGACAGCCTAATGAAAAACTGTTTTTT. This encodes CASSVAGGGQPNEKLFF. The V gene is TRBV9, the J gene TRBJ1-4; weak D call: TRBD1 (6 bases). CDR3 size: 17 residues. V lost 0 bases and J 3 bases, leaving 15 bases between the germline ends. Looked up from germline, CDR1 is SGDLS and CDR2 is YYNGEE.

The V call is TRBV3-1 (or the pseudogene TRBV3-2), the J call TRBJ2-3, with 8 bases fitting TRBD2. The CDR3 is 15 amino acids. The junction had 8 bases not matched to a gene; V was cut back by 6 bases and J by 3 bases. Germline CDR1 LGHDT, CDR2 YNNKEL (reference sequence). The CDR3: CASSHSGAGTDTQYF. In nucleotides, the CDR3 is TGTGCCAGCAGTCATAGCGGGGCAGGGACAGATACGCAGTATTTT.

The chain employs TRBV9 and TRBJ1-2; TRBD1 aligns across 9 bases. V was pared by 1 base and J by 8 bases, with 6 bases of the junction left unmatched. The CDR3 contains 14 residues. The germline V gene encodes CDR1 SGDLS and CDR2 YYNGEE. CDR3 nucleotides: TGTGCCAGCAGCGTACTAACAGGGGGCGGAGGCTACACCTTC. The encoded protein is CASSVLTGGGGYTF.

V is TRBV5-1 and J is TRBJ2-5; D uncertain. Trimming removed 4 bases at V and 0 bases at J, with 10 bases between. This CDR3 spans 14 amino acids. The germline gives CDR1 SGHRS, CDR2 YFSETQ. CDR3 loop: CASSTFDNQETQYF. CDR3 in DNA: TGCGCCAGCAGCACCTTTGACAACCAAGAGACCCAGTACTTC.

The chain is built from TRBV6-5 and TRBJ1-2, with 10 bases lining up with TRBD1. J gave up 0 bases and V 8 bases, and 6 bases lay outside the gene matches. The CDR3 loop spans 15 amino acids. CDR1 and CDR2 from the germline V gene are MNHEY and SVGAGI. The CDR3 nucleotides read TGTGCCAGCGAAGGGACAGGGGCCTCTAACTATGGCTACACCTTC. This translates into CASEGTGASNYGYTF.

The chain is built from TRBV10-3 and TRBJ2-7; 10 positions agree with TRBD1. The CDR3 covers 15 residues. V shed 6 bases and J 4 bases; nucleotides not matched to a gene: 9. CDR1 is ENHRY and CDR2 is SYGVKD in the germline V gene. CDR3: CAIRGTGALAYEQYF. CDR3 nucleotide sequence: TGTGCCATCAGGGGGACAGGGGCCTTGGCTTACGAGCAGTACTTC.

This clone was found a few times. V usage is TRBV18 and J usage is TRBJ2-3; tentatively, D is TRBD1 (5 bases). Trimming stripped 1 base from V and 0 bases from J, with 14 bases between. Germline CDR1 and CDR2: KGHSH and LQKENI. The CDR3 is made up of 17 amino acids. The CDR3: CASSPRLAQGSTDTQYF. For the CDR3, the DNA is TGTGCCAGCTCACCACGTCTTGCGCAGGGTAGCACAGATACGCAGTATTTT.

This clone was seen a few times. V is TRBV20-1 and J is TRBJ2-7; TRBD1 matches at 9 bases. Germline loops: CDR1 DFQATT, CDR2 SNEGSKA (reference sequence). This CDR3 is 13 amino acids long. Trimming removed 3 bases from V and 7 bases from J; junction bases left unmatched: 7. Here the CDR3 DNA reads TGCAGTGCTAGTGGACAGGGGCCAGGTGAGCAGTACTTC. The encoded protein is CSASGQGPGEQYF.

Here the CDR3 reads CASSRDREFNEQYF. In nucleotides, the CDR3 is TGCGCCAGCAGCCGGGACAGGGAGTTTAACGAGCAGTACTTC. The chain employs TRBV5-1 and TRBJ2-7; 9 bases line up with TRBD1. The CDR3 spans 14 residues. Germline CDR1 and CDR2: SGHRS and YFSETQ. V shed 4 bases, J shed 5 bases, and the junction held 7 bases outside the gene matches.

In its sample, this clone was seen once. The CDR3 here is CASSEGRYSNQPQHF. The CDR3 DNA sequence: TGCGCCAGCAGTGAAGGCAGGTATAGCAATCAGCCCCAGCATTTT. V is TRBV10-2 and J is TRBJ1-5; D is unresolved. V lost 3 bases to trimming and J lost 0 bases, with 9 bases between them. Germline V gives CDR1 WSHSY, CDR2 SAAADI. CDR3 length: 15 amino acids.

This chain joins TRBV11-1 and TRBJ1-3; D uncertain. Per the germline V gene, CDR1 is SGHAT and CDR2 is FQDESV (reference sequence). The CDR3 loop spans 14 amino acids. Trimming cost V 5 bases and J 3 bases, with 11 bases left between them. The CDR3 region has the DNA TGTGCCAGCAGCCGGGATATCTTTGGAAACACCATATATTTT. The encoded protein is CASSRDIFGNTIYF.

The genes are TRBV2 and TRBJ1-6, with 10 nucleotides matching TRBD1. V lost 8 bases, J lost 9 bases, and 7 bases stayed unmatched. Germline V gives CDR1 SNHLY, CDR2 FYNNEI. The CDR3 is 14 residues long. The CDR3 reads CASDRRTGGSPLHF. As DNA, the CDR3 is TGTGCCAGCGATCGTCGGACAGGGGGTTCACCCCTCCACTTT.

As for this clone: The sample holds other DNA sequences that translate to the same CDR3. The chain uses TRBV5-1 and TRBJ1-2; unclear D gene. The germline V gene encodes CDR1 SGHRS and CDR2 YFSETQ. V lost 4 bases to trimming and J lost 0 bases, with 10 bases between them. The CDR3 length is 14 residues. The CDR3 DNA is TGCGCCAGCAGCCCCGAGGGAGCTAACTATGGCTACACCTTC. Its protein is CASSPEGANYGYTF.

This chain uses TRBV19 with TRBJ1-1; tentatively, D is TRBD1 (5 bases). The CDR3 consists of 13 residues. Germline V lookup: CDR1 LNHDA, CDR2 SQIVND (reference sequence). V lost 7 bases and J lost 0, with 9 bases in between. CDR3 coding DNA: TGTGCCAGTAAAGGGGATATGAACACTGAAGCTTTCTTT. Protein product: CASKGDMNTEAFF.

The chain carries TRBV28 and TRBJ2-2; TRBD2 aligns across 13 bases. The germline V gene encodes CDR1 MDHEN and CDR2 SYDVKM. V lost 6 bases and J lost 4; bases outside the gene matches: 5. The CDR3 contains 16 residues. CDR3 amino acids: CASRTSGGYSTGELFF. The CDR3 DNA reads as TGTGCCAGCAGGACTAGCGGGGGGTATAGCACCGGGGAGCTGTTTTTT.

CDR3 loop: CAISQQGATNEKLFF. For the CDR3, the DNA is TGTGCCATCAGTCAACAGGGGGCAACTAATGAAAAACTGTTTTTT. The V call is TRBV10-3, the J call TRBJ1-4, with TRBD1 matching 8 bases. Germline assignment: CDR1 ENHRY and CDR2 SYGVKD. The CDR3 is 15 residues long. The V segment lost 5 bases and the J segment 0 bases; nucleotides outside the gene matches: 2.

The rearrangement uses TRBV11-2 and TRBJ2-5, with D perhaps matching TRBD2 (6 bases). Germline V gene data show CDR1 as SGHAT and CDR2 as FQNNGV. V was pared by 3 bases and J by 0 bases, with 14 bases between. The CDR3 runs 16 residues. The CDR3 nucleotides read TGTGCCAGCAGCTTGCTTGGCGGGGCGTACCAAGAGACCCAGTACTTC. Protein product: CASSLLGGAYQETQYF.

The count of this clone is one. V is TRBV2 and J is TRBJ1-1, with D possibly matching TRBD1 (5 bases). This CDR3 is 12 amino acids long. The V gene lost 7 bases and the J gene lost 11 bases, with 17 bases spanning the gap. The V gene's germline CDR1 is SNHLY and CDR2 FYNNEI. The CDR3 loop is CASTPGTAGAFF. The CDR3 coding sequence is TGTGCCAGCACCCCTGGGACCGCGGGGGCTTTCTTT.

The gene calls are TRBV2 and TRBJ1-2; possibly TRBD1 for D (5 bases). V gave up 6 bases and J gave up 14 bases, with 16 bases separating them. The CDR3 is 11 residues long. Germline V CDR1 and CDR2: SNHLY, FYNNEI. In nucleotides, the CDR3 is TGTGCCAGCAGGGTCGGGACTGTCGAAACCTTC. Its protein product is CASRVGTVETF.

This clone was seen a single time. This chain links TRBV6-5 with TRBJ1-2, with unresolved D. The V gene's germline CDR1 is MNHEY and CDR2 SVGAGI. Trimming stripped 7 bases from V and 1 base from J, with 16 bases between. The CDR3 runs to 15 residues. DNA for the CDR3: TGTGCCAGCACCCCATTGGCCGGGGTTAACTATGGCTACACCTTC. It encodes CASTPLAGVNYGYTF.

V is TRBV28 and J is TRBJ2-7; the match to TRBD2 covers 10 bases. V lost 7 bases and J lost 5; bases outside the gene matches: 8. CDR1 is MDHEN and CDR2 is SYDVKM in the germline V gene. The CDR3 runs 14 residues. Written as DNA, the CDR3 is TGTGCCAGCACCAGCGGGGGGGCGCCCAACGAGCAGTACTTC. Amino acids: CASTSGGAPNEQYF.

J is TRBJ1-6 and V is TRBV27; no reliable D call. The CDR3 length is 15 residues. V lost 0 bases and J lost 2, with 5 bases in between. Per the germline V gene, CDR1 is MNHEY and CDR2 is SMNVEV (reference sequence). The DNA of the CDR3 is TGTGCCAGCAGTTTATCAGCAACCTATAATTCACCCCTCCACTTT. Protein: CASSLSATYNSPLHF.

This chain uses TRBV5-5 with TRBJ2-7, with D perhaps TRBD1 (6 bases). Per germline, CDR1 SGHKS and CDR2 YYEKEE (reference sequence). V dropped 1 base and J dropped 5 bases, with 7 bases sitting between them. The CDR3 consists of 12 residues. Here the CDR3 DNA reads TGTGCCAGCAGCTTGAGACAGGACGAGCAGTACTTC. It codes for CASSLRQDEQYF.

CDR3 region: CASSSKGGPGGEQYF. The CDR3 DNA reads TGTGCCAGCAGCTCTAAAGGGGGGCCAGGGGGCGAGCAGTACTTC. The V and J genes are TRBV5-5 and TRBJ2-7; D may be TRBD1 (7 bases). CDR3 size: 15 residues. Germline V CDR1 and CDR2: SGHKS, YYEKEE (reference sequence). V lost 3 bases and J 6 bases, leaving 19 bases between the germline ends.